Listed below are T cell receptor beta chains from one sample, sequenced in a study of CD8+CD57+ T cells in acquired aplastic anemia. One entry per CDR3 protein results from TCRdb running MiXCR on the reads. Altogether 150,000 or so distinct CDR3 sequences are present, 40% to 65% being singletons, with the ten largest covering approximately 12%. Sequencing was performed on sorted CD4+, CD8+, or CD8+CD57+ T cells (not recorded which) from PBMCs. The receptor source for this set is a human donor with aplastic anemia. CDR3s leave out the opening cysteine and the closing phenylalanine or tryptophan.

CDR3 length	V gene	CDR3 protein
11	TRBV19	ASRGVGTYEQY
12	TRBV5-8	ASRSPGQVLEQY
13	TRBV6-1	ASRTSGGHTDTQY
13	TRBV10-1	ASSDGGAGTDTQY
13	TRBV15	ATSRLTGFRHEQY
11	TRBV24-1	ATSDWSTREQF
15	TRBV7-8	ASSSVGTSGGLDTQY
10	TRBV10-3	AISDWAEPLH
14	TRBV15	ATSRLTGGQSYEQY
13	TRBV11-2	ASSYRFGAPYEQY